The subject of this entry is one T cell receptor beta chain. Its antigen specificity is not known. Qualities for individual bases were not recorded, and no much larger clone is one base off. TCRbeta libraries were sequenced on an Illumina MiSeq, and an average of around 41,000 productive templates per sample was obtained. The immunoSEQ assay, which uses multiplex PCR amplification, was used to generate TCRbeta CDR3 libraries. The paper's processing steps were these. Repertoire diversity was calculated as previously defined, with values near 0 taken to indicate extremely monoclonal samples. As stored in TCRdb, this immuneACCESS dataset retains in-frame rearrangements with V and J assigned. A fraction of the clones does not appear; measured against another copy, unresolved V genes explain less than half of the discrepancy, and the remainder lacks a known reason. That table gives V, J and clone size, and the DNA gave D and trimming. The sample table holds 8,500 to 11,000 clones, of which roughly 85% were seen once. The ten largest clones take up about a quarter of the sample.

The same DNA, extracted from blood mononuclear cells, served for both the TCR sequencing and the STAT3 sequencing. The cysteine opens and the phenylalanine closes a CDR3 of 13 amino acids. The kept DNA is CDR3 alone, 39 bases in frame from the first base. V was cut back by 7 bases and J by 5 bases, leaving a gap of 14 bases between them. CDR1 is given as LNHDA and CDR2 as SQIVND, both from the germline V gene (reference sequence). This record comes from a study of STAT3 mutations in large granular lymphocyte leukemia (dated by TCRdb to about 2019). At the level of the whole study: In roughly half of the longitudinally sequenced T-LGLL patients, canonical activating STAT3 mutations were detected. Over half of the T-LGLL patients were given one or more immunosuppressive therapy regimens, and approximately 41% of the treated patients had a hematologic response. To reconstruct clonal hierarchy and dynamics, serial deep sequencing of TCRbeta CDR3 and STAT3 was performed in patients with T-cell large granular lymphocyte leukemia. From an initial cohort of 207 LGL patients, 15 to 20 representative T-LGLL cases were picked for longitudinal TCRbeta and STAT3 sequencing. Two patients with natural killer LGL leukemia were also sequenced longitudinally as controls within the study. On average, sequencing was done at around 4 time points per patient, with the number of samplings ranging from 2 to 8. General study outcomes and caveats: TCR clonotype switching after therapy was seen in about 35% of the 18 patients, with all newly emerging clones being STAT3 wild type. Since codominant clonotypes persisted in some patients, a small but highly pathogenic clone may have gone undetected. Every T-LGLL patient showed at least one immunodominant TCRbeta clonotype, and about half showed multiple immunodominant subclonotypes. The linking of therapy response to changes in TCR clonal burden was complicated by variable intervals between samplings and differing treatment regimens. Several patients had a dominant TCR clone burden greater than the STAT3 mutant burden, which suggests that the STAT3 mutation arose secondarily within a clone that had already expanded. Because no samples were available when a clone first appeared, clonal expansion had to be inferred from samplings taken at other points.

Sequenced: peripheral blood mononuclear cells. Recombination joined TRBV19 with TRBJ1-1; confidence is insufficient to name the D gene. This receptor was identified in a man aged 55 to 70 with T-cell large granular lymphocyte leukemia. Some clones in this sample may be carry-over from other donors' samples. The age is the age at diagnosis. The bases read TGTGCCAGTACCAAGAAGGATAGGACTGAAGCTTTCTTT. The translation is CASTKKDRTEAFF.